Following are 31 T cell receptor beta chains from one sample sequenced in a study of blood T cell repertoires in COVID-19 (dated by TCRdb to 2019 to 2021). The method was the immunoSEQ multiplex PCR assay. As stored in TCRdb, this immuneACCESS dataset retains in-frame rearrangements with V and J assigned. A fraction of the clones does not appear; measured against another copy, unresolved V genes explain less than half of the discrepancy, and the remainder lacks a known reason. The sample contains about 100,000 clones, roughly 80% of them found a single time. The leading ten clones occupy around a third of the sample. Sequenced material: peripheral blood. The receptors come from a man between 70 and 80 years old with active or convalescent COVID-19.

The J gene is TRBJ1-2, the V gene TRBV5-4; D unclear. The CDR3 totals 15 residues. Germline values: CDR1 SGHNT, CDR2 YYREEE (reference sequence). Trimming pared 0 bases from V and 4 bases from J, leaving 13 bases between. The chain's CDR3 is CASSLAPEGFYGYTF. The CDR3 nucleotides are TGTGCCAGCAGCTTGGCCCCGGAGGGATTCTATGGCTACACCTTC.

The chain has TRBV24-1 and TRBJ2-7; TRBD2 matches 10 bases. The germline V gene encodes CDR1 KGHDR and CDR2 SFDVKD. The trim removed 9 bases at V and 7 bases at J, leaving 17 bases unmatched. The CDR3 runs to 16 residues. The CDR3 DNA reads TGTGCCACCCCACTACTCCCACTAGCGGGAACGAGGGAGCAGTACTTC. Amino acids: CATPLLPLAGTREQYF.

In its sample, this clone was seen a few times. The genes are TRBV2 and TRBJ2-1; TRBD1 is a possible D gene (5 bases). Germline loops: CDR1 SNHLY, CDR2 FYNNEI. The CDR3 contains 12 residues. Trimming took off 10 bases at V and 15 bases at J, with 22 bases between the two ends. CDR3 residues: CATGQLARRGFF. CDR3 nucleotide sequence: TGTGCCACCGGACAACTGGCCCGTCGAGGGTTCTTC.

Ten or more counts support this clone. The gene calls are TRBV19 and TRBJ2-1; possible D gene TRBD2, 5 bases. This CDR3 has 12 residues. Germline loops: CDR1 LNHDA, CDR2 SQIVND (reference sequence). Trimming removed 6 bases at V and 8 bases at J, with 11 bases between. Here the CDR3 reads CASSVLGDEQFF. The CDR3 coding sequence is TGTGCCAGTAGCGTACTAGGCGATGAGCAGTTCTTC.

CDR3 in amino acids: CASSPTRGGASYEQYF. CDR3 nucleotides: TGTGCCAGCAGCCCCACCCGGGGGGGGGCCTCCTACGAGCAGTACTTC. This chain links TRBV9 with TRBJ2-7; TRBD2 matches at 8 bases. CDR3 length: 16 residues. J was trimmed by 0 bases and V by 4 bases; bases with no gene match: 9. CDR1 SGDLS and CDR2 YYNGEE come from the germline V gene.

This clone has only a few counts. V is TRBV12-3 or TRBV12-4 and J is TRBJ1-1, with D unresolved. The V end was cut by 7 bases, the J end by 5 bases, with 14 bases between. CDR3 length: 13 amino acids. The chain's CDR3 is CASTSTPGTEAFF. The CDR3 DNA reads TGTGCCAGCACCTCGACCCCGGGGACTGAAGCTTTCTTT.

The V gene is TRBV5-1, the J gene TRBJ2-2, with 9 bases aligning to TRBD2. J gave up 6 bases and V 1 base, and 13 bases lay outside the gene matches. Germline V CDR1 and CDR2: SGHRS, YFSETQ. This CDR3 is 18 amino acids long. The CDR3 DNA reads TGCGCCAGCAGCTTGTCTCTAGCGGGGAAGTTATGGCCCGGGGAGCTGTTTTTT. It yields the protein CASSLSLAGKLWPGELFF.

The chain links TRBV10-3 to TRBJ2-7; D is perhaps TRBD2 (7 bases). Germline loops: CDR1 ENHRY, CDR2 SYGVKD. This CDR3 spans 13 amino acids. Trimming left V 5 bases short and J 2 bases short, with 10 bases between. The CDR3, as DNA: TGTGCCATCAGTCCGGGGGGCACCTACGAGCAGTACTTC. Amino acids: CAISPGGTYEQYF.

The V and J genes are TRBV5-1 and TRBJ1-6; D possibly corresponds to TRBD1 (5 bases). Trimming stripped 0 bases from V and 6 bases from J, with 10 bases between. The CDR3 is 15 amino acids. CDR1 and CDR2 from the germline V gene are SGHRS and YFSETQ. Here the CDR3 reads CASSLDLGLNSPLHF. As DNA, the CDR3 is TGCGCCAGCAGCTTGGATCTGGGACTTAATTCACCCCTCCACTTT.

The J gene is TRBJ2-1, the V gene TRBV7-3; 7 bases map to TRBD1. V shed 0 bases, J shed 9 bases, and the junction held 2 bases outside the gene matches. This CDR3 spans 13 amino acids. CDR1 is SGHTA, CDR2 FQGTGA, per germline. This chain's CDR3 is CASSLTWDSEQFF. CDR3 nucleotides: TGTGCCAGCAGCTTAACTTGGGACAGTGAGCAGTTCTTC.

The count of this clone is one. V gene TRBV4-1 combines with J gene TRBJ2-2; a possible D gene is TRBD2 (5 bases). CDR1 and CDR2 (germline): MGHRA, YSYEKL. This CDR3 is built from 15 residues. Trimming stripped 3 bases from V and 5 bases from J, with 13 bases between. The CDR3 DNA reads TGCGCCAGCAGCCACGGAGGCTATGAAACCGGGGAGCTGTTTTTT. This gives the protein CASSHGGYETGELFF.

The chain employs TRBV4-3 and TRBJ1-2; 11 positions agree with TRBD1. The CDR3 totals 17 residues. The V gene's germline CDR1 is LGHNA and CDR2 YSLEER. V shed 1 base, J shed 1 base, and the junction held 5 bases outside the gene matches. CDR3 nucleotide sequence: TGCGCCAGCAGCCAAGGCGGGGGACAGGGGGTTAACTATGGCTACACCTTC. Translating it yields CASSQGGGQGVNYGYTF.

In DNA, the CDR3 is TGTGCCAGCAGTCCCTGGACTAGCGGGGGGTCGTACGAGCAGTACTTC. Protein product: CASSPWTSGGSYEQYF. The rearrangement joins TRBV28 to TRBJ2-7; TRBD2 matches at 14 bases. Germline CDR1 and CDR2: MDHEN and SYDVKM. J lost 4 bases, V lost 5 bases, and 7 bases had no gene match. This CDR3 comprises 16 residues.

This clone came up once. The genes are TRBV3-1 (or the pseudogene TRBV3-2) and TRBJ2-5; 10 nucleotides match TRBD2. Germline-derived CDR1 and CDR2 are LGHDT and YNNKEL (reference sequence). The CDR3 extends over 16 amino acids. With V trimmed by 5 bases and J by 3 bases, 9 bases remained unmatched. Written as DNA, the CDR3 is TGTGCCAGCAGCACTAGACTAGCGGGTCTAAAAGAGACCCAGTACTTC. This encodes CASSTRLAGLKETQYF.

The chain couples TRBV2 to TRBJ2-7; TRBD1 might be the D (6 bases). Trimming removed 6 bases at V and 4 bases at J, with 16 bases between. The CDR3 sequence is 14 residues long. The germline CDR1 and CDR2 sequences are SNHLY and FYNNEI. The CDR3 reads CASSVRGIRYEQYF. CDR3 in DNA: TGTGCCAGCAGCGTCAGGGGAATTCGGTACGAGCAGTACTTC. Using reference TRBV2 and TRBJ2-7 for the parts outside the CDR3, the full variable domain is EPEVTQTPSHQVTQMGQEVILRCVPISNHLYFYWYRQILGQKVEFLVSFYNNEISEKSEIFDDQFSVERPDGSNFTLKIRSTKLEDSAMYFCASSVRGIRYEQYFGPGTRLTVT.

V usage is TRBV24-1 and J usage is TRBJ2-7; 10 bases align to TRBD2. After removal of 9 bases from V and 6 bases from J, the junction contained 7 bases not matched to a gene. The CDR3 spans 13 residues. Per germline, CDR1 KGHDR and CDR2 SFDVKD. In DNA form, the CDR3 reads TGTGCCACCGGAAGCGGGAGGGCGAGCGAGCAGTACTTC. Protein product: CATGSGRASEQYF.

This clone ranks as hyperexpanded (1% or more). The chain combines TRBV6-1 with TRBJ1-2; D remains unclear. CDR3 length equals 14 residues. V was pared by 3 bases and J by 4 bases, with 12 bases between. Per the germline V gene, CDR1 is MNHNS and CDR2 is SASEGT. The DNA for the CDR3 is TGTGCCAGCAGTGATAATCTTGGGCCCTATGGCTACACCTTC. Protein sequence: CASSDNLGPYGYTF.

The gene calls are TRBV2 and TRBJ2-1, with 8 bases that match TRBD1. With V trimmed by 5 bases and J by 5 bases, 5 bases remained unmatched. The CDR3 consists of 14 residues. The germline CDR1 and CDR2 sequences are SNHLY and FYNNEI. CDR3 in amino acids: CASSKPGQDNEQFF. CDR3 in DNA: TGTGCCAGCAGTAAACCGGGACAGGACAATGAGCAGTTCTTC.

V and J are TRBV7-8 and TRBJ2-5, with unresolved D. From germline, CDR1 is SGHVS and CDR2 FQNEAQ. Trimming took 1 base from V and 5 from J, leaving 8 bases between them. This CDR3 contains 13 residues. The DNA of the CDR3 is TGTGCCAGCAGCTTAGGAGCACTGGAGACCCAGTACTTC. It encodes CASSLGALETQYF.

The chain is built from TRBV3-1 (or the pseudogene TRBV3-2) and TRBJ2-3; the D is unclear. The germline V gene has CDR1 LGHDT and CDR2 YNNKEL (reference sequence). Deletions cut 0 bases from V and 9 bases from J, with 7 bases between. The CDR3 loop spans 12 amino acids. The CDR3: CASSQDLETQYF. CDR3 sequence (DNA): TGTGCCAGCAGCCAAGACCTAGAGACGCAGTATTTT.

This clone showed up many times. The chain combines TRBV24-1 with TRBJ2-3; TRBD2 might be the D (6 bases). Germline V gene sequence: CDR1 KGHDR, CDR2 SFDVKD. Trimming took 7 bases from V and 0 from J, leaving 16 bases between them. This CDR3 is built from 16 residues. CDR3 loop: CATSPTLGTSTDTQYF. The CDR3 coding sequence is TGTGCCACCAGCCCCACCCTCGGGACTAGCACAGATACGCAGTATTTT.

The chain combines TRBV6-2 or TRBV6-3 with TRBJ1-2, with TRBD1 matching 7 bases. With 5 bases clipped from V and 3 bases from J, the junction kept 6 bases outside the gene matches. This CDR3 has 14 amino acids. Looked up from germline, CDR1 is MNHEY and CDR2 is SVGEGT. CDR3 region: CASSGGQKYYGYTF. The CDR3 DNA sequence: TGTGCCAGCAGTGGGGGACAGAAATACTATGGCTACACCTTC.

This clone was seen once. This chain joins TRBV6-2 or TRBV6-3 and TRBJ2-7; tentatively, D is TRBD1 (6 bases). The germline V and J ends were trimmed by 4 bases and 1 base, with 8 bases remaining between them. The length of the CDR3 is 13 residues. CDR1 MNHEY and CDR2 SVGEGT come from the germline V gene. This CDR3 reads CASSFGQSYEQYF. Written as DNA, the CDR3 is TGTGCCAGCAGTTTCGGACAGTCCTACGAGCAGTACTTC.

The chain has TRBV3-1 (or the pseudogene TRBV3-2) and TRBJ2-1; maybe TRBD2 (5 bases). Germline CDR1 is LGHDT and CDR2 is YNNKEL (reference sequence). This CDR3 has 14 residues. V was pared by 5 bases and J by 2 bases, with 10 bases between. The CDR3 region has the DNA TGTGCCAGCAGCGTAGCGTCCGCCTACAATGAGCAGTTCTTC. It yields the protein CASSVASAYNEQFF.

The rearrangement joins TRBV9 to TRBJ2-4; TRBD2 matches 9 bases. Germline CDR1 SGDLS, CDR2 YYNGEE. V shed 4 bases, J shed 0 bases, and the junction held 8 bases outside the gene matches. This CDR3 is built from 17 residues. The DNA for the CDR3 is TGTGCCAGCAGCCCACTTGGGACTAGCTTAGCCAAAAACATTCAGTACTTC. Its protein product is CASSPLGTSLAKNIQYF. The full variable domain, in which reference TRBV9 and TRBJ2-4 provide the parts outside the CDR3, is DSGVTQTPKHLITATGQRVTLRCSPRSGDLSVYWYQQSLDQGLQFLIQYYNGEERAKGNILERFSAQQFPDLHSELNLSSLELGDSALYFCASSPLGTSLAKNIQYFGAGTRLSVL.

The chain uses TRBV7-6 and TRBJ2-1; D might be TRBD2 (6 bases). V was cut by 3 bases and J by 15 bases, with 21 bases left in between. Germline V gene data show CDR1 as SGHVS and CDR2 as FNYEAQ. The CDR3 contains 14 residues. The DNA of the CDR3 is TGTGCCAGCAGCTTCGGGAGATCATCGCGTCAAAGGTTCTTC. Translated: CASSFGRSSRQRFF.

The J gene is TRBJ2-1, the V gene TRBV24-1; 10 bases fit TRBD1. Germline V lookup: CDR1 KGHDR, CDR2 SFDVKD. The V and J ends lost 6 bases and 7 bases, in that order; junction bases with no gene match: 11. This CDR3 is 16 amino acids long. CDR3 protein: CATSSIDRGRVNEQFF. The DNA of the CDR3 is TGTGCCACCAGTAGCATAGACAGGGGGCGGGTGAATGAGCAGTTCTTC.

This clone showed up just once. The chain links TRBV29-1 to TRBJ2-7; a weak D match, TRBD1 (6 bases). This CDR3 has 13 residues. Trimming cost V 3 bases and J 2 bases, with 11 bases left between them. Germline-derived CDR1 and CDR2 are SQVTM and ANQGSEA. Here the CDR3 DNA reads TGCAGCGTTGAGCGTCCAGGGGCCTACGAGCAGTACTTC. Its translation: CSVERPGAYEQYF.

This clone occurred a few times. This chain uses TRBV2 with TRBJ2-2; possible D gene TRBD2, 6 bases. This CDR3 contains 15 residues. Deletions cut 8 bases from V and 5 bases from J, with 18 bases between. The germline V gene has CDR1 SNHLY and CDR2 FYNNEI. The chain's CDR3 is CASRPLRGRTGELFF. The CDR3 DNA reads TGTGCCAGCCGACCCCTTCGGGGGAGGACCGGGGAGCTGTTTTTT.

The chain is built from TRBV3-1 (or the pseudogene TRBV3-2) and TRBJ1-5; D possibly corresponds to TRBD1 (6 bases). V shed 2 bases and J shed 6 bases, with 14 bases lying between them. Germline V gene lookup returns CDR1 LGHDT and CDR2 YNNKEL (reference sequence). This CDR3 is built from 15 residues. The CDR3 bases are TGTGCCAGCAGCCAAACCGCGGGGGCTGGTCAGCCCCAGCATTTT. Residues: CASSQTAGAGQPQHF.

V is TRBV20-1 and J is TRBJ1-1, with unresolved D. V was trimmed by 3 bases and J by 3 bases, leaving 5 bases between them. The CDR3 spans 11 residues. CDR1 DFQATT and CDR2 SNEGSKA come from the germline V gene (reference sequence). CDR3 DNA sequence: TGCAGTGCTAGTCAGTACACTGAAGCTTTCTTT. This codes for CSASQYTEAFF.